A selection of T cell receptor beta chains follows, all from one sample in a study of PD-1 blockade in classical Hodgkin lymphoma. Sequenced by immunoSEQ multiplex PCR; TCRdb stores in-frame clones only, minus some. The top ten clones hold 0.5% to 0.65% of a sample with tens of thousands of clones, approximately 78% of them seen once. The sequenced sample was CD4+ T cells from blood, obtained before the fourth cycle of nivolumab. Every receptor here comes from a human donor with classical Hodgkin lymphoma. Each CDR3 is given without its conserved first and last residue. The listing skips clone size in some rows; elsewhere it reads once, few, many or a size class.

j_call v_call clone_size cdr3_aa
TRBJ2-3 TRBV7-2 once ASSWNRDSSSTDTQY
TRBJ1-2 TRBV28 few ASRGQVTNYGYT
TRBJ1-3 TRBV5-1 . ASSLGGGGNTIY
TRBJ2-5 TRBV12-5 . ASGLDLQETQY
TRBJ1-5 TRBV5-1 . ASSSQGMGPQH
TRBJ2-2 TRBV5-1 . ASCETGNTGELF
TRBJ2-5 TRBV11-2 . ASSSLRGRQETQY
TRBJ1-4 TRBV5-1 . ASSIQGAGEKLF
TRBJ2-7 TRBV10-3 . AIRGVSYEQY
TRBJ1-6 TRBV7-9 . ASSLLDSPLH
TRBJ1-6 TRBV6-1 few ASREYGSPLH
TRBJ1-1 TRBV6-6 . ASSYEVNTEAF
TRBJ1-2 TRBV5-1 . ASSLGQSYGYT
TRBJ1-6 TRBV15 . ATTRTGANSPLH
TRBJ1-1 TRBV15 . ATSREYRDGSEAF
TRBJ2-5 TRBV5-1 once ASSLVLAEETQY
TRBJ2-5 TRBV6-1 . ASVTGNRETQY
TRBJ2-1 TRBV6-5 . ASSHFNPRARNEQF
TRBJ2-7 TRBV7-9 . ASSLAGGSYEQY
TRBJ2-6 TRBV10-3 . AISEVRGNSGANVLT
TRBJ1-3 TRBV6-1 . ASGSTGQGGNTIY
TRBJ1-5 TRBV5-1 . ASSLMGDGQPQH
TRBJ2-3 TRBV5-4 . ASSPAGGPLSTDTQY
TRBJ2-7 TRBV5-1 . ASSTSGGAYEQY
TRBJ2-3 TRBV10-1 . ASSERGANTDTQY
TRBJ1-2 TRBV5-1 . ASSGEAGSYGYT
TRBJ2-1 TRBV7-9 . ASRILDRGDEQF
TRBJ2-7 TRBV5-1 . ASSGGILSSYEQY
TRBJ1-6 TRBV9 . ASSARPDSYNSPLH
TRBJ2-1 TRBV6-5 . ASSAAGSGYNEQF
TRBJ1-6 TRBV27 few ASSLSTQGNNSPLH
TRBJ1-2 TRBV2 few ASSLGFYGYT
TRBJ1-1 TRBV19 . ASSTGTGITEAF
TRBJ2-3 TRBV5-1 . ASSLAPGVTDTQY
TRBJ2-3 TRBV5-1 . ASSPGRGSTDTQY
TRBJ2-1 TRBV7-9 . ASSLEQGRGI
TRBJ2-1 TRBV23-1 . ASSQMGGDEQF
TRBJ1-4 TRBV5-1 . ASSIGGNNEKLF
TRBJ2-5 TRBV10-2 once ASSYLGVGRETQY
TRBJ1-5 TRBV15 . ATSRAALSDSRNQPQH
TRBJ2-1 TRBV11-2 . ASSPGTSEYNEQF
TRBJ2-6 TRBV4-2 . ASSQSSGANVLT
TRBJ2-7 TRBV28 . ASKTGASLRYEQY